The entry that follows covers one T cell receptor beta chain sequence. The data derive from a study of blood T cell repertoires in COVID-19. Background on the study: The United States, Italy and Spain supplied acute and convalescent COVID-19 samples. Nucleic acid was either cDNA or gDNA, and it came from T cells, B-cell-depleted T cells, or PBMCs.

In the original processing: Nucleated cell number was recorded as an estimate derived from reference gene primer amplification. Method: immunoSEQ multiplex PCR; TCRdb's copy keeps in-frame clones and lacks some. That table supplies the V and J calls and clone size; D and trimming were determined from the DNA. Counted here are 100,000 or so clones, roughly 90% occurring once; the ten biggest clones make up 5.5% to 6.5%. The clonotype originates from a woman aged 55-69 years with acute or convalescent COVID-19. The sample consisted of peripheral blood.

CDR3 sequence reads: CASTDSGEQFF. The CDR3 DNA reads as TGTGCCAGCACTGATAGCGGTGAGCAGTTCTTC. The chain is built from TRBV2 and TRBJ2-1, with D possibly being TRBD2 (6 bases). CDR1 SNHLY and CDR2 FYNNEI come from the germline V gene. Between the trimmed V and J ends, which lost 7 bases and 9 bases, there was a span of 10 bases. The CDR3 totals 11 residues.